The 32 T cell receptor beta chains given below trace back to one sample, sequenced in a study of blood T cell repertoires in COVID-19. The assay was immunoSEQ multiplex PCR, and TCRdb's table has in-frame clones only and misses some. The table lists just over 300,000 clones, under 90% of them singletons, with about 1.7% in the top ten. The source material was peripheral blood. These receptors were collected from a young woman with COVID-19, enrolled during active disease.

J is TRBJ2-7 and V is TRBV6-6; maybe TRBD1 (5 bases). The CDR3 consists of 13 residues. V was pared by 4 bases and J by 2 bases, with 9 bases between. The germline V gene encodes CDR1 MNHNY and CDR2 SVGAGI (reference sequence). This chain's CDR3 is CASSFWTTYEQYF. DNA of the CDR3: TGTGCCAGCAGTTTCTGGACAACCTACGAGCAGTACTTC.

The gene calls are TRBV5-1 and TRBJ2-5; TRBD2 aligns across 9 bases. CDR3 length equals 14 residues. Germline CDR1 and CDR2: SGHRS and YFSETQ. After removal of 4 bases from V and 4 bases from J, the junction contained 5 bases not matched to a gene. CDR3 residues: CASSPLAGRETQYF. The CDR3 DNA is TGCGCCAGCAGCCCCCTAGCGGGGCGAGAGACCCAGTACTTC. The full variable domain, rest sourced from reference TRBV5-1 and TRBJ2-5, is KAGVTQTPRYLIKTRGQQVTLSCSPISGHRSVSWYQQTPGQGLQFLFEYFSETQRNKGNFPGRFSGRQFSNSRSEMNVSTLELGDSALYLCASSPLAGRETQYFGPGTRLLVL.

This clone was found a few times. The J gene is TRBJ1-2, the V gene TRBV5-1, with D uncertain. The CDR3 has 13 residues. CDR1 is SGHRS and CDR2 is YFSETQ in the germline V gene. Deletions cut 1 base from V and 7 bases from J, with 11 bases between. The CDR3 loop is CASSLSPGGGYTF. The CDR3 DNA sequence: TGCGCCAGCAGCTTGTCTCCAGGAGGTGGCTACACCTTC. Full variable domain (outside the CDR3, taken from reference TRBV5-1 and TRBJ1-2): KAGVTQTPRYLIKTRGQQVTLSCSPISGHRSVSWYQQTPGQGLQFLFEYFSETQRNKGNFPGRFSGRQFSNSRSEMNVSTLELGDSALYLCASSLSPGGGYTFGSGTRLTVV.

The rearrangement links TRBV5-1 to TRBJ1-6; TRBD1 agrees at 7 bases. From germline, CDR1 is SGHRS and CDR2 YFSETQ. V lost 2 bases to trimming and J lost 8 bases; unmatched junction nucleotides: 4. The CDR3 is 14 amino acids. The CDR3 here is CASSLGTVDSPLHF. DNA for the CDR3: TGCGCCAGCAGCTTAGGGACAGTAGATTCACCCCTCCACTTT.

The chain is built from TRBV9 and TRBJ2-1; 8 bases line up with TRBD2. The V segment lost 0 bases and the J segment 8 bases; nucleotides outside the gene matches: 16. Germline CDR1 SGDLS, CDR2 YYNGEE. The CDR3 is made up of 18 amino acids. CDR3 sequence reads: CASSVASIAGRSWDEQFF. DNA of the CDR3: TGTGCCAGCAGCGTAGCATCAATAGCGGGGCGCTCCTGGGATGAGCAGTTCTTC.

The genes are TRBV3-1 (or the pseudogene TRBV3-2) and TRBJ2-7; D is unclear. The V and J ends lost 6 bases and 3 bases respectively, with 6 bases between them. The length of the CDR3 is 11 residues. CDR1 LGHDT and CDR2 YNNKEL come from the germline V gene (reference sequence). In nucleotides, the CDR3 is TGTGCCAGCAGTTCTTACTACGAGCAGTACTTC. This codes for CASSSYYEQYF.

The genes are TRBV6-5 and TRBJ1-4; tentative D call: TRBD1 (5 bases). Trimming stripped 10 bases from V and 0 bases from J, with 15 bases between. The CDR3 consists of 15 residues. Germline V gene data show CDR1 as MNHEY and CDR2 as SVGAGI. The CDR3 nucleotides are TGTGCCACCACCTATTTAGGGGCAACTAATGAAAAACTGTTTTTT. This codes for CATTYLGATNEKLFF.

The chain carries TRBV4-3 and TRBJ1-1; possibly TRBD1 for D (6 bases). CDR3 length equals 15 residues. The germline CDR1 and CDR2 sequences are LGHNA and YSLEER. Trimming took off 1 base at V and 7 bases at J, with 16 bases between the two ends. CDR3 sequence reads: CASSQGVAGESEAFF. DNA for the CDR3: TGCGCCAGCAGCCAAGGGGTTGCAGGGGAGAGTGAAGCTTTCTTT.

The chain links TRBV5-6 to TRBJ1-1; TRBD1 agrees at 7 bases. Germline V gene data show CDR1 as SGHDT and CDR2 as YYEEEE. V dropped 0 bases and J dropped 9; count of bases not matched to a gene: 8. This CDR3 has 14 residues. The CDR3 loop is CASSLVGTDHKAFF. The CDR3 coding sequence is TGTGCCAGCAGCTTGGTGGGGACAGATCACAAAGCTTTCTTT.

This rearrangement joins TRBV11-3 to TRBJ1-4, with TRBD1 matching 7 bases. CDR3 length: 15 residues. Germline values: CDR1 SGHNT, CDR2 YENEEA. J lost 4 bases, V lost 2 bases, and 4 bases had no gene match. The CDR3 spells CASSLRTGVNEKLFF. Written as DNA, the CDR3 is TGTGCCAGCAGCTTAAGGACAGGTGTTAATGAAAAACTGTTTTTT.

This clone was seen a few times. The chain has TRBV29-1 and TRBJ1-1; D is possibly TRBD1 (5 bases). The CDR3 runs to 13 residues. Germline V gives CDR1 SQVTM, CDR2 ANQGSEA. V dropped 0 bases and J dropped 7 bases, with 12 bases sitting between them. In nucleotides, the CDR3 is TGCAGCGTTGAAGATCTTCCAGGGCGTGAAGCTTTCTTT. The encoded protein is CSVEDLPGREAFF.

The chain carries TRBV28 and TRBJ1-5; the match to TRBD1 covers 11 bases. Losses at the gene ends were 3 bases for V and 7 bases for J; bases not matched to a gene: 5. Germline CDR1 is MDHEN and CDR2 is SYDVKM. CDR3 size: 15 residues. The CDR3 spells CASSFAGQGEQPQHF. CDR3 nucleotide sequence: TGTGCCAGCAGTTTTGCGGGACAGGGGGAACAGCCCCAGCATTTT. Using reference TRBV28 and TRBJ1-5 for the parts outside the CDR3, the full variable domain is DVKVTQSSRYLVKRTGEKVFLECVQDMDHENMFWYRQDPGLGLRLIYFSYDVKMKEKGDIPEGYSVSREKKERFSLILESASTNQTSMYLCASSFAGQGEQPQHFGDGTRLSIL.

As for this clone: Other DNA sequences in this sample translate to the same CDR3. The chain carries TRBV27 and TRBJ1-1, with a weak D call TRBD1 (6 bases). Looked up from germline, CDR1 is MNHEY and CDR2 is SMNVEV (reference sequence). CDR3 length: 13 amino acids. Trimming removed 5 bases at V and 1 base at J, with 8 bases between. DNA for the CDR3: TGTGCCAGCAGTCCGACAGGGAACACTGAAGCTTTCTTT. It yields the protein CASSPTGNTEAFF.

The chain couples TRBV6-5 to TRBJ2-3; the D is unclear. V lost 5 bases, J lost 6 bases, and 9 bases lay in between. Germline values: CDR1 MNHEY, CDR2 SVGAGI. The CDR3 sequence is 12 residues long. CDR3 bases: TGTGCCAGCAGTCCCTCGTCGGATACGCAGTATTTT. Residues: CASSPSSDTQYF.

The chain joins TRBV3-1 (or the pseudogene TRBV3-2) to TRBJ2-7, with 9 bases fitting TRBD1. CDR1 is LGHDT and CDR2 is YNNKEL in the germline V gene (reference sequence). The CDR3 contains 16 residues. J gave up 3 bases and V 3 bases, and 9 bases lay outside the gene matches. CDR3 nucleotides: TGTGCCAGCAGCCACGGAACCGACAGGGGGAGCTACGAGCAGTACTTC. Translation gives CASSHGTDRGSYEQYF.

V and J are TRBV20-1 and TRBJ1-2; possibly TRBD1 for D (6 bases). The V gene's germline CDR1 is DFQATT and CDR2 SNEGSKA (reference sequence). The V end lost 5 bases, the J end lost 8 bases, and 12 bases lay between the germline ends. The CDR3 consists of 11 residues. In nucleotides, the CDR3 is TGCAGTGCTCTACAGGGTCTGGGCTACACCTTC. This codes for CSALQGLGYTF.

V gene TRBV19 combines with J gene TRBJ1-6; 10 nucleotides match TRBD1. The length of the CDR3 is 14 residues. Trimming at V came to 1 base and at J to 9 bases, leaving 0 bases not matched to a gene. From germline, CDR1 is LNHDA and CDR2 SQIVND (reference sequence). This CDR3 is CASSIGDRGSPLHF. The CDR3 DNA is TGTGCCAGTAGTATAGGGGACAGGGGTTCACCCCTCCACTTT.

V gene TRBV10-2 combines with J gene TRBJ2-7, with D unclear. Trimming removed 4 bases from V and 6 bases from J, with 16 bases in between. Germline V CDR1 and CDR2: WSHSY, SAAADI. There are 14 residues in the CDR3. As DNA, the CDR3 is TGCGCCAGCAGTGTTGACTCGGCGGTGGGCGAGCAGTACGTC. Protein sequence: CASSVDSAVGEQYV.

The rearrangement links TRBV4-1 to TRBJ2-1; 11 nucleotides line up with TRBD2. V lost 1 base, J lost 6 bases, and 2 bases stayed unmatched. The CDR3 extends over 15 amino acids. Germline assignment: CDR1 MGHRA and CDR2 YSYEKL. CDR3 nucleotide sequence: TGCGCCAGCAGCCAAGTTACTAGCGGGAGCAATGAGCAGTTCTTC. Its translation is CASSQVTSGSNEQFF.

This chain uses TRBV7-6 with TRBJ1-1; D uncertain. This CDR3 region has 15 residues. The germline V and J ends were trimmed by 1 base and 1 base, with 10 bases remaining between them. Germline assignment: CDR1 SGHVS and CDR2 FNYEAQ. The CDR3 reads CASSLGAGSNTEAFF. Written as DNA, the CDR3 is TGTGCCAGCAGCTTAGGGGCAGGCTCGAACACTGAAGCTTTCTTT.

The chain couples TRBV3-1 (or the pseudogene TRBV3-2) to TRBJ2-5; 11 nucleotides line up with TRBD2. The CDR3 has 18 amino acids. With V trimmed by 1 base and J by 5 bases, 12 bases remained unmatched. Germline lookup yields CDR1 LGHDT and CDR2 YNNKEL (reference sequence). The chain's CDR3 is CASSQGASSGGFQETQYF. DNA of the CDR3: TGTGCCAGCAGCCAAGGAGCGTCTAGCGGGGGGTTTCAGGAGACCCAGTACTTC.

The CDR3, as DNA: TGTGCCAGCAGCCAAGATTGGCAGGGAATCGATGGCTACACCTTC. Encoded protein: CASSQDWQGIDGYTF. V usage is TRBV3-1 (or the pseudogene TRBV3-2) and J usage is TRBJ1-2, with D perhaps TRBD1 (5 bases). The CDR3 runs 15 residues. Germline CDR1 reads LGHDT; CDR2 reads YNNKEL (reference sequence). V was pared by 0 bases and J by 6 bases, with 14 bases between.

V and J are TRBV6-5 and TRBJ1-6, with 8 bases fitting TRBD1. The V segment lost 4 bases and the J segment 7 bases; nucleotides outside the gene matches: 9. The germline V gene has CDR1 MNHEY and CDR2 SVGAGI. The CDR3 has 16 residues. CDR3 region: CASSFDRGLGNSPLHF. DNA for the CDR3: TGTGCCAGCAGTTTCGACAGGGGCCTGGGGAATTCACCCCTCCACTTT.

The chain combines TRBV19 with TRBJ1-1; D ambiguous. Trimming took 2 bases from V and 1 from J, leaving 8 bases between them. CDR1 and CDR2 (germline): LNHDA, SQIVND (reference sequence). The CDR3 runs to 14 residues. CDR3 DNA sequence: TGTGCCAGTAGTATATGGGAGGGGAACACTGAAGCTTTCTTT. The encoded protein is CASSIWEGNTEAFF.

The J gene is TRBJ1-4, the V gene TRBV28; D gene unclear. The germline gives CDR1 MDHEN, CDR2 SYDVKM. The CDR3 is 14 residues long. V was clipped by 2 bases and J by 8 bases, with 12 bases between them. The CDR3 DNA reads as TGTGCCAGCAGTTTAAGCGGCGGGGTGGAAAAACTGTTTTTT. Translated: CASSLSGGVEKLFF.

The CDR3 reads CASSPGQGEYTF. The DNA of the CDR3 is TGTGCCAGCAGCCCGGGACAGGGGGAGTACACCTTC. This chain uses TRBV6-2 or TRBV6-3 with TRBJ1-2, with 11 bases identical to TRBD1. Losses at the gene ends were 6 bases for V and 11 bases for J; bases not matched to a gene: 5. This CDR3 has 12 residues. Looked up from germline, CDR1 is MNHEY and CDR2 is SVGEGT.

The genes are TRBV28 and TRBJ2-7, with no clear D. This CDR3 is 12 amino acids long. Germline loops: CDR1 MDHEN, CDR2 SYDVKM. The V end lost 4 bases, the J end lost 4 bases, and 8 bases lay between the germline ends. The CDR3 is CASSSLTYEQYF. The DNA of the CDR3 is TGTGCCAGCAGTTCCCTTACTTACGAGCAGTACTTC.

The chain couples TRBV5-1 to TRBJ2-2; 9 bases fit TRBD2. The CDR3 runs 14 residues. Germline V CDR1 and CDR2: SGHRS, YFSETQ. V lost 3 bases and J lost 7; bases outside the gene matches: 4. CDR3 sequence: CASSWSGGSGELFF. As DNA, the CDR3 is TGCGCCAGCAGCTGGAGCGGGGGGAGCGGGGAGCTGTTTTTT. The variable domain in full, completed from reference TRBV5-1 and TRBJ2-2, reads KAGVTQTPRYLIKTRGQQVTLSCSPISGHRSVSWYQQTPGQGLQFLFEYFSETQRNKGNFPGRFSGRQFSNSRSEMNVSTLELGDSALYLCASSWSGGSGELFFGEGSRLTVL.

This sequence joins TRBV12-3 or TRBV12-4 and TRBJ2-7; D is unresolved. The V end was cut by 2 bases, the J end by 2 bases, with 7 bases between. There are 13 residues in the CDR3. The chain's CDR3 is CASSLRSAYEQYF. The CDR3 nucleotides read TGTGCCAGCAGTTTACGGTCCGCCTACGAGCAGTACTTC.

On this clone itself: The same CDR3 can be traced to other DNA sequences in this sample. The chain couples TRBV29-1 to TRBJ1-2; 9 bases are a match to TRBD1. Germline loops: CDR1 SQVTM, CDR2 ANQGSEA. V shed 5 bases and J 4 bases; nucleotides not matched to a gene: 5. This CDR3 has 13 residues. The CDR3 region is CSVPQGAGYGYTF. The CDR3 coding sequence is TGCAGCGTTCCACAGGGGGCAGGCTATGGCTACACCTTC.

The table lists this clone with a few counts. The chain recombines TRBV28 with TRBJ1-2, with 7 nucleotides matching TRBD1. CDR1 and CDR2 from the germline V gene are MDHEN and SYDVKM. The ends lost 5 bases at V and 5 bases at J; junction bases unmatched: 2. The CDR3 loop spans 12 amino acids. CDR3 sequence (DNA): TGTGCCAGCAGTCGACAGGGTTATGGCTACACCTTC. Encoded protein: CASSRQGYGYTF.

The chain has TRBV13 and TRBJ1-3; D is undetermined. Per the germline V gene, CDR1 is PRHDT and CDR2 is FYEKMQ (reference sequence). V gave up 2 bases and J gave up 0 bases, with 11 bases separating them. This CDR3 spans 16 amino acids. CDR3 region: CASSLRVRGSGNTIYF. The CDR3 DNA is TGTGCCAGCAGCTTACGGGTGAGAGGCTCTGGAAACACCATATATTTT.